The T cell receptor (beta chain) described here comes from a study of cytomegalovirus exposure and HLA in healthy donors. Background on the study: Earlier sequencing of around 190 million T cells yielded approximately 120 million unique TCR beta sequences. Out of fewer than 400 genotyped donors, roughly 80% belonged to the Caucasian-associated ancestry cluster. Study-wide results and limits: Certain indistinguishable V segments, among them TRBV6-2 and TRBV6-3, were excluded. Generally TCR sequences proved uncommon, though certain public TCRs appeared in numerous donors.

Deletions cut 1 base from V and 5 bases from J, with 17 bases between. The CDR3 extends over 16 amino acids. CDR1 and CDR2 from the germline V gene are MDHEN and SYDVKM. A note on this clone: Antigen specificity is unknown.

The PCR was carried out with 60 Vbeta primers and 13 Jbeta primers. Profiling relied on immunoSEQ multiplex PCR, and the TCRdb table lists in-frame clones only, not all of them. This sample has some 200,000 clones, with over 75% found just once. V is TRBV28 and J is TRBJ2-5, with D unclear. The source is a woman younger than 45 in good health and CMV-seronegative. Sequenced: PBMCs. The CDR3 nucleotides are TGTGCCAGCAGTTTATCGCCGAGCCTCGGTTGGGAGACCCAGTACTTC. Translated: CASSLSPSLGWETQYF. Looking up the rest from reference TRBV28 and TRBJ2-5 gives the full variable domain: DVKVTQSSRYLVKRTGEKVFLECVQDMDHENMFWYRQDPGLGLRLIYFSYDVKMKEKGDIPEGYSVSREKKERFSLILESASTNQTSMYLCASSLSPSLGWETQYFGPGTRLLVL.